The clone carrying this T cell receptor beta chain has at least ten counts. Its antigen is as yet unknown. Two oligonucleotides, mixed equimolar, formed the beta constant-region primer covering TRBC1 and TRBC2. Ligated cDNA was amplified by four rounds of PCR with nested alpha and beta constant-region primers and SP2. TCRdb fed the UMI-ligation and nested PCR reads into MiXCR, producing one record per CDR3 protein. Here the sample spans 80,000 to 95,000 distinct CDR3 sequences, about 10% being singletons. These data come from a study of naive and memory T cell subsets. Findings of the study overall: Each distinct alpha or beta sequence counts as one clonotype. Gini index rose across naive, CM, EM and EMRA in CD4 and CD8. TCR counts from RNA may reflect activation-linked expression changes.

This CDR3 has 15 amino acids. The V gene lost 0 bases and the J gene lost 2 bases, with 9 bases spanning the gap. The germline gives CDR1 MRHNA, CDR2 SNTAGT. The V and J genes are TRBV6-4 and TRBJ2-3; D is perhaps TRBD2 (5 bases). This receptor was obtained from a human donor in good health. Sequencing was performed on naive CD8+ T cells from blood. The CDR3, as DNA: TGTGCCAGCAGTGACTCTGGGCTAGCCACAGATACGCAGTATTTT. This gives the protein CASSDSGLATDTQYF.